Listed below are T cell receptor beta chains from one sample, sequenced in a study of shared clonotypes between healthy human individuals. Produced via immunoSEQ multiplex PCR; TCRdb's table is partial and in-frame only. Seen here are millions of clones, 85% to 95% observed once, and the top ten hold more than 0.1%. The sample taken for sequencing was naive CD4+ T cells sorted from blood. These receptors came from a man between 18 and 29 years old in good health. Each CDR3 is given with its conserved first and last residue. The D gene is left open where the match is weak. The size entry is marked missing in some rows and otherwise reads once, few, many or a size class.

V gene	clone size	J gene	D gene	CDR3 protein	CDR3 DNA
TRBV7-2	once	TRBJ2-7	NA	CASSPPSSYEQYF	TGTGCCAGCAGCCCCCCCAGCTCCTACGAGCAGTACTTC
TRBV7-2	NA	TRBJ1-1	NA	CASSLAAQNTEAFF	TGTGCCAGCAGCTTAGCCGCACAGAACACTGAAGCTTTCTTT
TRBV6-1	NA	TRBJ2-7	NA	CASSETQYEQYF	TGTGCCAGCAGTGAAACACAGTACGAGCAGTACTTC
TRBV5-1	NA	TRBJ2-7	NA	CASSLMRVGYEQYF	TGCGCCAGCAGCTTGATGAGGGTTGGTTACGAGCAGTACTTC
TRBV7-5	NA	TRBJ2-3	NA	CARSGQGIGDTQYF	TGTGCCAGAAGCGGACAGGGGATAGGAGATACGCAGTATTTT
TRBV10-3	NA	TRBJ1-1	NA	CAIRDSLNTEAFF	TGTGCCATCAGGGACAGTTTGAACACTGAAGCTTTCTTT
TRBV5-6	once	TRBJ1-6	NA	CASSLVWGASQNSPLHF	TGTGCCAGCAGCTTGGTATGGGGGGCTTCGCAAAATTCACCCCTCCACTTT
TRBV6-6	NA	TRBJ2-7	TRBD2	CASSQLGAGGSYEQYF	TGTGCCAGCAGTCAGCTTGGCGCGGGGGGATCCTACGAGCAGTACTTC
TRBV27	NA	TRBJ2-6	TRBD2	CASKKAGSDGANVLTF	TGTGCCAGCAAAAAAGCGGGAAGTGATGGGGCCAACGTCCTGACTTTC
TRBV7-9	NA	TRBJ2-4	NA	CASSLARQELRGKNIQYF	TGTGCCAGCAGCTTAGCCCGACAGGAATTAAGGGGCAAAAACATTCAGTACTTC
TRBV6-4	NA	TRBJ2-2	TRBD1	CASSTTGVTGELFF	TGTGCCAGCAGCACCACAGGGGTTACCGGGGAGCTGTTTTTT
TRBV10-3	NA	TRBJ1-4	TRBD1	CAISEDRGSEKLFF	TGTGCCATCAGTGAAGACAGGGGGAGTGAAAAACTGTTTTTT
TRBV10-1	NA	TRBJ1-1	NA	CASSDGPGTEAFF	TGCGCCAGCAGTGACGGACCGGGCACTGAAGCTTTCTTT
TRBV30	NA	TRBJ1-2	NA	CAWSVLSFVGYTF	TGTGCCTGGAGTGTATTAAGTTTCGTAGGCTACACCTTC
TRBV30	NA	TRBJ1-1	NA	CAWRSPLDRLNTEAFF	TGTGCCTGGAGATCCCCTCTCGACAGGCTGAACACTGAAGCTTTCTTT
TRBV10-2	NA	TRBJ1-3	TRBD1	CASSEQGLGNTIYF	TGCGCCAGCAGTGAACAGGGGCTGGGAAACACCATATATTTT
TRBV18	NA	TRBJ1-5	NA	CASSPPGSSNQPQHF	TGTGCCAGCTCACCACCGGGGTCAAGCAATCAGCCCCAGCATTTT
TRBV2	NA	TRBJ1-5	NA	CASSVYMESQPQHF	TGTGCCAGCAGTGTGTACATGGAGTCACAGCCCCAGCATTTT
TRBV9	NA	TRBJ2-1	NA	CASSIRGRGDNEQFF	TGTGCCAGCAGCATCCGTGGGCGGGGAGACAATGAGCAGTTCTTC
TRBV7-9	NA	TRBJ1-4	NA	CASSSGQSNEKLFF	TGTGCCAGCAGCTCAGGACAGAGTAATGAAAAACTGTTTTTT
TRBV7-9	NA	TRBJ1-5	NA	CASSSLTGGNQPQHF	TGTGCCAGCAGCTCATTAACTGGGGGCAATCAGCCCCAGCATTTT
TRBV30	NA	TRBJ2-3	NA	CAWGRSDTDTQYF	TGTGCCTGGGGGCGGTCAGACACAGATACGCAGTATTTT
TRBV7-2	NA	TRBJ1-5	NA	CASSLDFGQPQHF	TGTGCCAGCAGCTTAGACTTCGGGCAGCCCCAGCATTTT
TRBV27	NA	TRBJ2-3	TRBD1	CASRSTGGGNTQYF	TGTGCCAGCAGGTCCACAGGGGGCGGGAATACGCAGTATTTT
TRBV5-1	NA	TRBJ2-1	TRBD2	CASSLTSVYNEQFF	TGCGCCAGCAGCTTGACTAGCGTTTACAATGAGCAGTTCTTC
TRBV7-9	NA	TRBJ2-3	TRBD2	CASSPKSTSGRAADTQYF	TGTGCCAGCAGCCCTAAATCGACTAGCGGGAGGGCAGCAGATACGCAGTATTTT
TRBV6-6	NA	TRBJ2-5	NA	CASMRDVPGTQYF	TGTGCCAGCATGAGGGACGTACCGGGGACCCAGTACTTC
TRBV7-2	NA	TRBJ1-2	TRBD1	CASSLGGQGARGYTF	TGTGCCAGCAGCTTAGGAGGACAGGGGGCGCGTGGCTACACCTTC